These T cell receptor beta chains were read from a single sample in a study of CXCR3-negative and CXCR3-positive naive CD8 T cells. Each CDR3 protein gets one entry in TCRdb, which reprocessed the 5' RACE reads and gives no DNA. This sample's clone table lists approximately 100,000 distinct CDR3 sequences. The sequencing input was naive CXCR3- CD8+ T cells from blood. The receptors derive from a human donor in good health. Some clones in this sample may be carry-over from other donors' samples. The CDR3 runs from the conserved cysteine through the conserved F or W. Fields, in order: J gene, V gene, CDR3 protein.

>TRBJ1-2|TRBV20-1
CSARPTGGYGYTF
>TRBJ2-7|TRBV6-6
CASSRAYEQYF
>TRBJ2-7|TRBV9
CASSDNVISAGAYEQYF
>TRBJ1-5|TRBV12-3/TRBV12-4
CASSLWTLGQPQHF
>TRBJ2-1|TRBV7-2
CASSLDLSGTHEQFF
>TRBJ2-7|TRBV20-1
CSATGTSGTGYEQYF
>TRBJ2-7|TRBV29-1
CSVEIVGTGKSYEQYF
>TRBJ2-5|TRBV12-3/TRBV12-4
CASSRERRETQYF
>TRBJ2-2|TRBV20-1
CSASPGGYTGELFF
>TRBJ1-1|TRBV2
CASSELQGMNTEAFF
>TRBJ1-1|TRBV11-3
CASKVRGRETEAFF
>TRBJ2-7|TRBV5-1
CASSPTRGPYEQYF
>TRBJ2-7|TRBV5-1
CASSLVHPTVDSYEQYF
>TRBJ1-6|TRBV6-2/TRBV6-3
CASSSRDRVYSPLHF
>TRBJ1-2|TRBV6-5
CASRGDRGAYGYTF
>TRBJ1-2|TRBV20-1
CSARDRSSNYGYTF
>TRBJ2-7|TRBV29-1
CSARGDTSYEQYF
>TRBJ2-7|TRBV7-9
CASSLAGETYEQYF
>TRBJ2-1|TRBV29-1
CSVEGVAGANEQFF
>TRBJ2-5|TRBV15
CATSGQPQETQYF
>TRBJ2-3|TRBV9
CASSTQTSSTDTQYF
>TRBJ2-1|TRBV19
CASISDLYNEQFF
>TRBJ2-7|TRBV28
CASSFRGTLAYEQYF
>TRBJ2-7|TRBV18
CASSPGSRTYEQYF
>TRBJ2-7|TRBV3-1
CASSLRPGGSYEQYF
>TRBJ1-2|TRBV6-5
CASRTGRVSPYGYTF
>TRBJ2-7|TRBV20-1
CSARDVSEISYEQYF
>TRBJ1-2|TRBV19
CASSWSAGDYTF
>TRBJ1-1|TRBV12-3/TRBV12-4
CASSLVRNTEAFF
>TRBJ1-1|TRBV29-1
CSVVGQGRTEAFF
>TRBJ2-1|TRBV29-1
CSAEAEPGYNEQFF
>TRBJ2-6|TRBV5-1
CASSDRDSSAGANVLTF
>TRBJ2-7|TRBV29-1
CSVEDRGRVEPCEQYF
>TRBJ2-3|TRBV20-1
CSATGTSGGADTQYF
>TRBJ1-3|TRBV12-3/TRBV12-4
CATTSQGRNTIYF
>TRBJ2-7|TRBV7-8
CASSLALLPRGGLYEQYF
>TRBJ2-1|TRBV12-1
CASSFLAVPYNEQFF
>TRBJ2-7|TRBV3-1
CASSPDFYEQYF
>TRBJ2-7|TRBV27
CASSLTGLPEQYF
>TRBJ2-7|TRBV29-1
CSVEDWRLAGDGVGYEQYF
>TRBJ2-7|TRBV14
CASSRRTGTYEQYF